The 23 T cell receptor beta chains in this list originate from one sample, sequenced in a study of cytomegalovirus exposure and HLA in healthy donors (TCRdb year 2017). Library preparation employed the immunoSEQ multiplex PCR assay. For the multiplex PCR, a mixture combining 60 forward primers for TCR Vbeta segments and 13 reverse primers for TCR Jbeta segments was used. The immuneACCESS repertoire file appears here via TCRdb, limited to in-frame rearrangements. These files lack a portion of the clones; in checked studies, under half of the deficit traces to unresolved V genes, and the cause of the others is not known. For this sample there are about 94,000 clones; about 76% appear just once. The ten largest clones add up to about 6.6% of the sample. Sequenced: PBMCs. The receptors originated from a man aged 35-49 years in good health and CMV-seropositive.

DNA for the CDR3: TGTGCCAGTAGTATTAACAGGGGCGGCACCCTGCATAGCAATCAGCCCCAGCATTTT. Protein: CASSINRGGTLHSNQPQHF. The V and J genes are TRBV19 and TRBJ1-5; 7 nucleotides line up with TRBD1. This CDR3 has 19 residues. CDR1 is LNHDA, CDR2 SQIVND, per germline (reference sequence). The V segment lost 3 bases and the J segment 0 bases; nucleotides outside the gene matches: 14.

In this sample, this clone turned up a few times. The rearrangement joins TRBV18 to TRBJ2-1; perhaps TRBD2 as D (7 bases). Trimming took off 2 bases at V and 8 bases at J, with 22 bases between the two ends. Germline V lookup: CDR1 KGHSH, CDR2 LQKENI. The CDR3 has 17 amino acids. CDR3 residues: CASSPTSPGGGGDEQFF. CDR3 DNA: TGTGCCAGCTCACCAACGTCACCGGGGGGCGGGGGCGATGAGCAGTTCTTC.

This clone turned up a few times. As DNA, the CDR3 is TGTGCCAGCAGCTTGATTACCGAGCCTAACTATGGCTACACCTTC. It encodes CASSLITEPNYGYTF. The genes are TRBV5-6 and TRBJ1-2; D uncertain. Trimming pared 1 base from V and 0 bases from J, leaving 10 bases between. CDR3 length equals 15 residues. Germline lookup yields CDR1 SGHDT and CDR2 YYEEEE.

The chain couples TRBV6-5 to TRBJ1-2, with TRBD1 as a possible D gene (5 bases). The V gene lost 5 bases and the J gene lost 8 bases, with 21 bases spanning the gap. From germline, CDR1 is MNHEY and CDR2 SVGAGI. CDR3 size: 15 residues. In nucleotides, the CDR3 is TGTGCCAGCAGTCCCGTGAAAAGTCAGGGTCGCGGCTACACCTTC. It codes for CASSPVKSQGRGYTF.

On this clone itself: Sequence at one end of the junction differs from germline and may be a read error. V gene TRBV7-7 combines with J gene TRBJ2-5, with 9 bases matching TRBD2. The CDR3 length is 15 residues. Germline V gene data show CDR1 as SSHAT and CDR2 as FNYEAQ (reference sequence). CDR3 protein: CASSPSPSGVKTQYF. CDR3 DNA sequence: TGTGCTAGCAGCCCGAGCCCTAGCGGGGTTAAGACCCAGTACTTC. Supplemented by reference TRBV7-7 and TRBJ2-5, the full variable domain reads GAGVSQSPRYKVTKRGQDVTLRCDPISSHATLYWYQQALGQGPEFLTYFNYEAQPDKSGLPSDRFSAERPEGSISTLTIQRTEQRDSAMYRCASSPSPSGVKTQYFGPGTRLLVL.

The CDR3 DNA sequence: TGCGCCAGCAGCACTCAGACTAGCGGGGCGGGGTCCTACAATGAGCAGTTCTTC. Its protein is CASSTQTSGAGSYNEQFF. The chain links TRBV5-1 to TRBJ2-1, with 11 bases lining up with TRBD2. V was pared by 4 bases and J by 1 base, with 10 bases of the junction left unmatched. The CDR3 length is 18 residues. The germline gives CDR1 SGHRS, CDR2 YFSETQ.

The rearrangement links TRBV28 to TRBJ1-1; no clear D. Per the germline V gene, CDR1 is MDHEN and CDR2 is SYDVKM. V was cut by 5 bases and J by 11 bases, with 21 bases left in between. The CDR3 totals 14 residues. The DNA of the CDR3 is TGTGCCAGCAGTCTCCTCCCTCGCGCCAAATCGGCTTTCTTT. As protein: CASSLLPRAKSAFF.

This clone appeared a single time. The V call is TRBV7-9, the J call TRBJ2-1, with a tentative D call TRBD2 (5 bases). Germline V CDR1 and CDR2: SEHNR, FQNEAQ (reference sequence). V was cut by 4 bases and J by 3 bases, with 13 bases left in between. The CDR3 is 15 residues long. The CDR3 bases are TGTGCCAGCAGCTCGGACTTCTCGGTCTACAATGAGCAGTTCTTC. Protein sequence: CASSSDFSVYNEQFF.

This rearrangement joins TRBV9 to TRBJ2-1; D remains unclear. CDR1 SGDLS and CDR2 YYNGEE come from the germline V gene. V lost 0 bases to trimming and J lost 6 bases, with 7 bases between them. CDR3 size: 13 residues. The chain's CDR3 is CASSVAPGNEQFF. Written as DNA, the CDR3 is TGTGCCAGCAGCGTAGCACCGGGCAATGAGCAGTTCTTC.

The J gene is TRBJ2-1, the V gene TRBV4-1; 13 nucleotides line up with TRBD2. The CDR3 runs 16 residues. Germline assignment: CDR1 MGHRA and CDR2 YSYEKL. The J segment lost 6 bases and the V segment lost 4 bases, leaving 6 bases of the junction unmatched. The CDR3, as DNA: TGCGCCAGCAGCCCCGCCGGGACTAGCGGGGCCAATGAGCAGTTCTTC. Translation: CASSPAGTSGANEQFF.

The chain joins TRBV7-9 to TRBJ2-5, with 10 bases fitting TRBD1. This CDR3 spans 15 amino acids. CDR1 and CDR2 (germline): SEHNR, FQNEAQ (reference sequence). The ends lost 5 bases at V and 5 bases at J; junction bases unmatched: 8. The CDR3 sequence: CASSPPTGGWETQYF. The CDR3 region has the DNA TGTGCCAGCAGCCCACCGACAGGGGGCTGGGAGACCCAGTACTTC.

About this clone: Germline and junction disagree at one end, which may indicate a read error. This chain connects TRBV4-1 to TRBJ2-1; the match to TRBD2 covers 11 bases. Germline CDR1 is MGHRA and CDR2 is YSYEKL. The CDR3 runs 17 residues. Here the CDR3 reads CASSQEVGLAGGNEQFF. In nucleotides, the CDR3 is TGCGCCAGCAGTCAAGAGGTAGGACTAGCGGGCGGAAATGAGCAGTTCTTC.

This clone was detected once. The V gene is TRBV27, the J gene TRBJ2-1, with TRBD1 matching over 11 bases. CDR1 MNHEY and CDR2 SMNVEV come from the germline V gene (reference sequence). V lost 7 bases and J lost 3; bases outside the gene matches: 5. The CDR3 is 15 amino acids. In DNA, the CDR3 is TGTGCCAGCAATCGAGGGACAGGGGGCTACAATGAGCAGTTCTTC. The encoded protein is CASNRGTGGYNEQFF.

This clone was seen a single time. The chain has TRBV6-1 and TRBJ2-1; TRBD2 agrees at 7 bases. The CDR3 loop spans 17 amino acids. Germline CDR1 is MNHNS and CDR2 is SASEGT. The V gene end was trimmed by 2 bases and the J gene end by 3 bases; junction bases not matched to a gene: 10. CDR3 sequence reads: CASSERGVTLGYNEQFF. CDR3 bases: TGTGCCAGCAGTGAACGGGGGGTCACCCTCGGCTACAATGAGCAGTTCTTC.

The chain's CDR3 is CASRSRQGTGELFF. The CDR3, as DNA: TGCGCCAGCCGGTCTAGACAGGGGACCGGGGAGCTGTTTTTT. The rearrangement joins TRBV5-1 to TRBJ2-2, with 8 bases identical to TRBD1. The V gene's germline CDR1 is SGHRS and CDR2 YFSETQ. V was clipped by 7 bases and J by 5 bases; unmatched bases: 7. This CDR3 is built from 14 residues.

The chain recombines TRBV6-6 with TRBJ2-1; 14 bases agree with TRBD2. The ends lost 6 bases at V and 8 bases at J; junction bases unmatched: 3. Germline V gene data show CDR1 as MNHNY and CDR2 as SVGAGI (reference sequence). There are 14 residues in the CDR3. CDR3 bases: TGTGCCAGCAGCCGACTAGCGGGAGGGGATGAGCAGTTCTTC. It encodes CASSRLAGGDEQFF.

This chain uses TRBV5-6 with TRBJ2-5; no clear D. Germline CDR1 SGHDT, CDR2 YYEEEE. CDR3 length: 13 residues. V gave up 0 bases and J gave up 7 bases, with 10 bases separating them. DNA for the CDR3: TGTGCCAGCAGCTTGGGCACGGTAAGGACCCAGTACTTC. Residues: CASSLGTVRTQYF.

CDR3 DNA: TGTGCCAGCAGCCCCCAGGTACTAGCGGGCCTCAATGAGCAGTTCTTC. Protein: CASSPQVLAGLNEQFF. V gene TRBV4-2 combines with J gene TRBJ2-1, with TRBD2 matching over 9 bases. This CDR3 is built from 16 residues. Per the germline V gene, CDR1 is LGHNA and CDR2 is YNFKEQ. The V and J ends lost 4 bases and 6 bases, in that order; junction bases with no gene match: 10.

The chain combines TRBV11-2 with TRBJ2-7; D is undetermined. Germline lookup yields CDR1 SGHAT and CDR2 FQNNGV. The germline V and J ends were trimmed by 3 bases and 0 bases, with 6 bases remaining between them. The CDR3 runs 13 residues. The chain's CDR3 is CASSFEASYEQYF. For the CDR3, the DNA is TGTGCCAGCAGCTTCGAGGCCTCCTACGAGCAGTACTTC.

V is TRBV14 and J is TRBJ2-5; 8 nucleotides match TRBD2. After removal of 4 bases from V and 4 bases from J, the junction contained 11 bases not matched to a gene. The CDR3 covers 16 residues. Germline lookup yields CDR1 SGHDN and CDR2 FVKESK. CDR3 protein: CASSPPGGRWSETQYF. In DNA form, the CDR3 reads TGTGCCAGCAGCCCCCCTGGCGGGAGGTGGTCAGAGACCCAGTACTTC. Full variable domain (remainder filled in from reference TRBV14 and TRBJ2-5): EAGVTQFPSHSVIEKGQTVTLRCDPISGHDNLYWYRRVMGKEIKFLLHFVKESKQDESGMPNNRFLAERTGGTYSTLKVQPAELEDSGVYFCASSPPGGRWSETQYFGPGTRLLVL.

The chain has TRBV28 and TRBJ2-7, with D possibly being TRBD1 (5 bases). Trimming took off 6 bases at V and 3 bases at J, with 21 bases between the two ends. The CDR3 contains 16 residues. Per germline, CDR1 MDHEN and CDR2 SYDVKM. The CDR3 DNA reads TGTGCCAGCAGCCAAGGGGCGATGAATGGGATCTACGAGCAGTACTTC. This sequence encodes CASSQGAMNGIYEQYF.

This clone was detected only a few times. CDR3 in amino acids: CASTTGGGPNEQFF. CDR3 sequence (DNA): TGTGCCAGCACCACGGGCGGGGGGCCAAATGAGCAGTTCTTC. The V call is TRBV6-5, the J call TRBJ2-1; 8 bases line up with TRBD2. Germline loops: CDR1 MNHEY, CDR2 SVGAGI. Trimming cost V 7 bases and J 7 bases; bases outside gene matches: 9. The CDR3 sequence is 14 residues long.

The V gene is TRBV14, the J gene TRBJ1-3; no clear D. Trimming removed 1 base from V and 0 bases from J, with 10 bases in between. The CDR3 has 16 residues. The germline V gene has CDR1 SGHDN and CDR2 FVKESK. The CDR3 is CASSQARVNSGNTIYF. DNA of the CDR3: TGTGCCAGCAGCCAAGCTCGAGTGAACTCTGGAAACACCATATATTTT.